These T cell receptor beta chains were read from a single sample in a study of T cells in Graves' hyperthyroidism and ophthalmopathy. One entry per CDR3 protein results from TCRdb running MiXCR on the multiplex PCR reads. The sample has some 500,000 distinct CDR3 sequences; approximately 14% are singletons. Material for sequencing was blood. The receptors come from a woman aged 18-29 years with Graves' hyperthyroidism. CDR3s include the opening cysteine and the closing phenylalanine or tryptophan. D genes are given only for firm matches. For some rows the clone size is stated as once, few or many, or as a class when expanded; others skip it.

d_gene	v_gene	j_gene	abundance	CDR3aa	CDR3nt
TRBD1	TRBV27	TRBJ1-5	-	CASTRGRDQPQHF	TGTGCCAGTACCAGGGGGCGGGATCAGCCCCAGCATTTT
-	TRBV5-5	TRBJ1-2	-	CASSLPGLLNYGHTF	TGTGCCAGCAGCTTACCAGGGCTCCTTAACTATGGCCACACCTTC
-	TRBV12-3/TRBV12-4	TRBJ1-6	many	CASRQGPNNSPLHF	TGTGCCAGCAGACAGGGACCGAATAATTCACCCCTCCACTTT
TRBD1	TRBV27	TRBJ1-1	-	CASSLTGKATEAFF	TGTGCCAGCAGCCTGACAGGGAAGGCCACTGAAGCTTTCTTT
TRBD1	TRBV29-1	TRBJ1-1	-	CSVRTGLNTEAFF	TGCAGCGTCAGGACAGGTTTAAACACTGAAGCTTTCTTT
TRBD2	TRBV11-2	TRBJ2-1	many	CASSLIPVIAGGYNEQFF	TGTGCCAGCAGCTTAATACCCGTAATAGCGGGAGGTTACAATGAGCAGTTCTTC
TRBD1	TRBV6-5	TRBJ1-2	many	CASSYLKTGGNYGYTF	TGTGCCAGCAGTTACCTCAAAACAGGGGGCAACTATGGCTACACCTTC
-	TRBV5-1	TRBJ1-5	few	CASSLGPEGLRHF	TGCGCCAGCAGCTTGGGGCCCGAGGGTCTTAGGCATTTT
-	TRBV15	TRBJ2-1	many	CATRVSYNEQFF	TGTGCCACCAGGGTTTCCTACAATGAGCAGTTCTTC
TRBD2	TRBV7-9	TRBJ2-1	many	CASSWGGSNEQFF	TGTGCCAGCAGCTGGGGGGGAAGCAATGAGCAGTTCTTC
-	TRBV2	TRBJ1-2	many	CASNEVRANYGYTF	TGTGCCAGCAACGAGGTTCGGGCTAACTATGGCTACACCTTC
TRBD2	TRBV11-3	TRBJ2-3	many	CASSGGESGKSTDTQYF	TGTGCCAGCAGCGGGGGGGAATCCGGAAAGAGCACAGATACGCAGTATTTT
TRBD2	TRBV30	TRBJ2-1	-	CAWNPGLADNNEQFF	TGTGCCTGGAACCCTGGACTAGCGGATAACAATGAGCAGTTCTTC
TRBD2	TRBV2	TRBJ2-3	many	CASRGLAGVIDTQYF	TGTGCCAGCAGGGGACTAGCGGGAGTAATAGATACGCAGTATTTT
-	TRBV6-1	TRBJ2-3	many	CASREGTDTQYF	TGTGCCAGCAGGGAGGGCACAGATACGCAGTATTTT
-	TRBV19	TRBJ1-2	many	CASSGDGYTF	TGTGCCAGTAGTGGGGATGGCTACACCTTC
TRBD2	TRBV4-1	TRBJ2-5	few	CASSQRLAGALSRQETQYF	TGCGCCAGCAGCCAACGACTAGCGGGAGCGTTATCCCGTCAAGAGACCCAGTACTTC
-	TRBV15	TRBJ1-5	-	CATSSRPGDQPQHF	TGTGCCACCAGCAGTCGGCCGGGGGATCAGCCCCAGCATTTT
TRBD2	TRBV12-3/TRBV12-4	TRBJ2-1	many	CASSWTSAYNEQFF	TGTGCCAGCAGTTGGACTAGCGCCTACAATGAGCAGTTCTTC
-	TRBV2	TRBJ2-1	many	CASSDPSDPGPYNEQFF	TGTGCCAGCAGTGACCCCTCGGACCCCGGGCCCTACAATGAGCAGTTCTTC
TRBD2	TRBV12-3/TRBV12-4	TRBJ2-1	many	CASSFLPGLAGNEQFF	TGTGCCAGCAGTTTTTTGCCGGGACTAGCGGGAAATGAGCAGTTCTTC
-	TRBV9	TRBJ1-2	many	CASSEVEGGLISGYTF	TGTGCCAGCAGCGAAGTCGAGGGGGGGCTGATCTCTGGCTACACCTTC
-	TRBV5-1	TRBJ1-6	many	CASSLGANWRNSPLHF	TGCGCCAGCAGCTTGGGGGCGAACTGGAGGAATTCACCCCTCCACTTT
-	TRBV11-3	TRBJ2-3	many	CASSPLRSDTQYF	TGTGCCAGCAGCCCCCTGAGATCAGATACGCAGTATTTT
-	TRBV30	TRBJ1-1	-	CAWSFVAEAFF	TGTGCCTGGAGTTTCGTAGCTGAAGCTTTCTTT
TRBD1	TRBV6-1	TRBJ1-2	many	CASSRRPRQGGSYGYTF	TGTGCCAGCAGCCGCAGGCCTAGACAGGGGGGGTCTTATGGCTACACCTTC
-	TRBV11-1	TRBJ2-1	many	CASSRPQMEQFF	TGTGCCAGCAGCCGGCCACAAATGGAGCAGTTCTTC
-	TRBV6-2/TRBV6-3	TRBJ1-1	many	CASSYSSAGSMNTEAFF	TGTGCCAGCAGTTACTCGAGCGCAGGGTCTATGAACACTGAAGCTTTCTTT
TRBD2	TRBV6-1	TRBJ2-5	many	CASTQNERDLGETQYF	TGTGCCAGCACCCAAAACGAGCGGGACCTCGGGGAGACCCAGTACTTC
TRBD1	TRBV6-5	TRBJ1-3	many	CASSYGPDRGIAGNTIYF	TGTGCCAGCAGTTACGGTCCGGACAGGGGGATCGCGGGAAACACCATATATTTT
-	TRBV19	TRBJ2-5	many	CASSVQGIQETQYF	TGTGCCAGTAGTGTACAGGGAATCCAAGAGACCCAGTACTTC
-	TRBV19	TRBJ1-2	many	CASRPTVGDGLVNYGYTF	TGTGCCAGTAGACCGACAGTAGGAGATGGCCTAGTTAACTATGGCTACACCTTC
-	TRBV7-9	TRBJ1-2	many	CASSWPDGYTF	TGTGCCAGCAGCTGGCCGGATGGCTACACCTTC
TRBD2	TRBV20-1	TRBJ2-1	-	CSACSGKVGNEQFF	TGCAGTGCTTGTAGCGGGAAGGTGGGTAATGAGCAGTTCTTC